What follows are 10 T cell receptor beta chains derived from one specimen sequenced in a study of STAT3 mutations in large granular lymphocyte leukemia. Their antigens remain unidentified. Study-wide results and limits: Every T-LGLL patient had at least one immunodominant TCRbeta clonotype.

The assay was immunoSEQ multiplex PCR, and TCRdb's table has in-frame clones only and misses some. The table has some 2,000 clones, about three fifths seen once; the top ten hold around 75%. The sequenced sample consisted of peripheral blood mononuclear cells. The receptors stem from a man between 60 and 75 years old with T-cell large granular lymphocyte leukemia. Some clones in this sample may be carry-over from other donors' samples.

This chain joins TRBV4-3 and TRBJ2-2; 8 nucleotides line up with TRBD2. V dropped 4 bases and J dropped 7; count of bases not matched to a gene: 11. Germline V gene sequence: CDR1 LGHNA, CDR2 YSLEER. The CDR3 is 16 residues long. CDR3 sequence reads: CASSPQAGGLYGELFF. In DNA, the CDR3 is TGCGCCAGCAGCCCTCAGGCGGGGGGTCTTTACGGGGAGCTGTTTTTT.

Here the CDR3 DNA reads TGTGCCAGCAGTTCCGTGGGGACAGTGATGTACGAGCAGTACTTC. Protein: CASSSVGTVMYEQYF. The chain carries TRBV6-6 and TRBJ2-7, with 7 positions matching TRBD1. Germline assignment: CDR1 MNHNY and CDR2 SVGAGI (reference sequence). V lost 4 bases and J lost 4; bases outside the gene matches: 10. The CDR3 loop spans 15 amino acids.

This clone was seen only once. V is TRBV9 and J is TRBJ2-5; 14 nucleotides align to TRBD2. V was pared by 2 bases and J by 5 bases, with 2 bases of the junction left unmatched. The CDR3 runs 15 residues. Germline CDR1 is SGDLS and CDR2 is YYNGEE. The DNA for the CDR3 is TGTGCCAGCAGCGTGGGACTAGCGGGGGTTGAGACCCAGTACTTC. It is translated as CASSVGLAGVETQYF.

The rearrangement uses TRBV29-1 and TRBJ1-5; D is possibly TRBD1 (5 bases). V was pared by 5 bases and J by 5 bases, with 13 bases between. Germline loops: CDR1 SQVTM, CDR2 ANQGSEA. This CDR3 region has 13 residues. CDR3 in DNA: TGCAGCGTTAAGACTCGGGGGGATCAGCCCCAGCATTTT. It specifies CSVKTRGDQPQHF.

The chain has TRBV18 and TRBJ1-4; D gene ambiguous. The CDR3 spans 13 residues. CDR1 and CDR2 from the germline V gene are KGHSH and LQKENI. V was shortened by 6 bases and J by 4 bases, with 9 bases between the two germline ends. The CDR3 sequence is CASSPVSNEKLFF. The DNA of the CDR3 is TGTGCCAGCTCTCCCGTTAGTAATGAAAAACTGTTTTTT.

V gene TRBV7-9 combines with J gene TRBJ1-4, with D tentatively TRBD1 (5 bases). The CDR3 consists of 13 residues. V lost 4 bases and J lost 7, with 10 bases in between. CDR1 is SEHNR, CDR2 FQNEAQ, per germline (reference sequence). The CDR3 here is CASSWGGGEKLFF. In DNA, the CDR3 is TGTGCCAGCAGCTGGGGCGGGGGTGAAAAACTGTTTTTT.

This clone turned up a few times. The chain is built from TRBV15 and TRBJ1-4, with D unclear. The CDR3 runs to 15 residues. V was trimmed by 6 bases and J by 5 bases, leaving 16 bases between them. The germline V gene encodes CDR1 LNHNV and CDR2 YYDKDF (reference sequence). The CDR3 here is CATRREWTLNEKLFF. The CDR3 region has the DNA TGTGCCACCAGGAGGGAGTGGACCCTGAATGAAAAACTGTTTTTT.

The chain combines TRBV7-9 with TRBJ2-5, with D perhaps TRBD1 (6 bases). V lost 5 bases and J 1 base, leaving 11 bases between the germline ends. The CDR3 consists of 14 residues. The germline V gene has CDR1 SEHNR and CDR2 FQNEAQ (reference sequence). The CDR3 nucleotides are TGTGCCAGCAGCCGGGGACACCCCCAAGAGACCCAGTACTTC. Amino acid sequence: CASSRGHPQETQYF.

The gene calls are TRBV7-9 and TRBJ1-5; tentative D call: TRBD1 (5 bases). CDR3 length equals 14 residues. The V gene's germline CDR1 is SEHNR and CDR2 FQNEAQ (reference sequence). V lost 5 bases to trimming and J lost 6 bases, with 14 bases between them. CDR3 residues: CASSRTGGPQPQHF. The CDR3 DNA follows: TGTGCCAGCAGCAGGACCGGGGGACCTCAGCCCCAGCATTTT. Based on the CDR3 plus reference TRBV7-9 and TRBJ1-5, the full variable domain is DTGVSQNPRHKITKRGQNVTFRCDPISEHNRLYWYRQTLGQGPEFLTYFQNEAQLEKSRLLSDRFSAERPKGSFSTLEIQRTEQGDSAMYLCASSRTGGPQPQHFGDGTRLSIL.

The CDR3 loop reads CASSPKGQSYEQYF. CDR3 bases: TGTGCCAGCTCACCAAAGGGACAGTCCTACGAGCAGTACTTC. The V call is TRBV18, the J call TRBJ2-7; 7 positions agree with TRBD1. The CDR3 sequence is 14 residues long. The trim removed 2 bases at V and 1 base at J, leaving 2 bases unmatched. CDR1 KGHSH and CDR2 LQKENI come from the germline V gene.